These 30 T cell receptor beta chains share one sample of origin, sequenced in a study of control samples from healthy donors and cancer patients. Profiling relied on immunoSEQ multiplex PCR, and the TCRdb table lists in-frame clones only, not all of them. This sample has fewer than 200,000 clones, with about 90% found just once. The sample taken for sequencing was blood. The receptors were sampled from a woman aged 30 to 39 in good health.

This clone was counted ten times or more. This chain connects TRBV23-1 to TRBJ2-2; D gene unclear. TRBV23-1 belongs to the ORF category, with a function that is uncertain. V lost 2 bases to trimming and J lost 7 bases, with 11 bases between them. The CDR3 length is 14 residues. The DNA for the CDR3 is TGCGCCAGCAGTCAACCGGACGGTGGCGGGGAGCTGTTTTTT. Its translation: CASSQPDGGGELFF.

The chain couples TRBV27 to TRBJ1-2, with a possible D match to TRBD1 (5 bases). The CDR3 extends over 13 amino acids. Per the germline V gene, CDR1 is MNHEY and CDR2 is SMNVEV (reference sequence). Trimming cost V 6 bases and J 6 bases, with 14 bases left between them. The CDR3 nucleotides read TGTGCCAGCAGAAGCGGGACGGGGAATGGCTACACCTTC. It codes for CASRSGTGNGYTF.

The genes are TRBV6-5 and TRBJ2-2, with D tentatively TRBD2 (5 bases). The V end was cut by 6 bases, the J end by 7 bases, with 15 bases between. The germline CDR1 and CDR2 sequences are MNHEY and SVGAGI. The CDR3 runs to 14 residues. The CDR3 here is CASRRGRVGGELFF. Here the CDR3 DNA reads TGTGCCAGCAGACGAGGGAGAGTAGGCGGGGAGCTGTTTTTT.

The rearrangement uses TRBV3-1 (or the pseudogene TRBV3-2) and TRBJ2-4; the match to TRBD2 covers 7 bases. Per the germline V gene, CDR1 is LGHDT and CDR2 is YNNKEL (reference sequence). The trim removed 1 base at V and 0 bases at J, leaving 15 bases unmatched. This CDR3 is built from 20 residues. CDR3 protein: CASSQGIGTIPQLAKNIQYF. The CDR3 DNA reads TGTGCCAGCAGCCAAGGAATAGGGACTATTCCTCAATTAGCCAAAAACATTCAGTACTTC.

The chain is built from TRBV11-3 and TRBJ2-3; D is ambiguous. This CDR3 has 14 residues. CDR1 and CDR2 (germline): SGHNT, YENEEA. V gave up 5 bases and J gave up 6 bases, with 15 bases separating them. CDR3 sequence reads: CASSPGLTTDTQYF. CDR3 coding DNA: TGTGCCAGCAGCCCGGGCCTTACAACCGATACGCAGTATTTT.

The J gene is TRBJ2-1, the V gene TRBV11-2; no clear D gene. V dropped 5 bases and J dropped 10 bases, with 18 bases sitting between them. In germline, CDR1 is SGHAT, CDR2 FQNNGV. This CDR3 has 14 amino acids. CDR3 coding DNA: TGTGCCAGCAGCCCAGAAGCCTCCCTGGGGGAGCAGTTCTTC. Protein product: CASSPEASLGEQFF.

The J gene is TRBJ2-5, the V gene TRBV2, with TRBD2 identical over 10 bases. CDR1 and CDR2 (germline): SNHLY, FYNNEI. The CDR3 has 16 amino acids. The V gene end was trimmed by 7 bases and the J gene end by 4 bases; junction bases not matched to a gene: 12. DNA of the CDR3: TGTGCCAGCAAAGAGCGGGAGGGCCGTCGTGGAGAGACCCAGTACTTC. This gives the protein CASKEREGRRGETQYF. Full variable domain (rest looked up from reference TRBV2 and TRBJ2-5): EPEVTQTPSHQVTQMGQEVILRCVPISNHLYFYWYRQILGQKVEFLVSFYNNEISEKSEIFDDQFSVERPDGSNFTLKIRSTKLEDSAMYFCASKEREGRRGETQYFGPGTRLLVL.

The chain uses TRBV4-1 and TRBJ2-2, with D hard to call. The CDR3 is made up of 12 amino acids. Looked up from germline, CDR1 is MGHRA and CDR2 is YSYEKL. V lost 4 bases to trimming and J lost 6 bases, with 6 bases between them. The CDR3 sequence is CASSLTPGELFF. As DNA, the CDR3 is TGCGCCAGCAGCCTCACCCCCGGGGAGCTGTTTTTT.

The chain has TRBV2 and TRBJ1-5; D gene ambiguous. V dropped 7 bases and J dropped 5 bases, with 12 bases sitting between them. The germline V gene has CDR1 SNHLY and CDR2 FYNNEI. This CDR3 contains 13 residues. The CDR3 bases are TGTGCCAGCACCCAGAGGGAAGATCAGCCCCAGCATTTT. Its protein product is CASTQREDQPQHF. The variable domain in full, with the rest retrieved from reference TRBV2 and TRBJ1-5, is EPEVTQTPSHQVTQMGQEVILRCVPISNHLYFYWYRQILGQKVEFLVSFYNNEISEKSEIFDDQFSVERPDGSNFTLKIRSTKLEDSAMYFCASTQREDQPQHFGDGTRLSIL.

The chain joins TRBV19 to TRBJ2-5; perhaps TRBD1 as D (5 bases). V was cut by 6 bases and J by 4 bases, with 9 bases left in between. The CDR3 covers 12 residues. CDR1 is LNHDA, CDR2 SQIVND, per germline (reference sequence). CDR3 DNA sequence: TGTGCCAGTAGGCAGGGTCGAGAGACCCAGTACTTC. This translates into CASRQGRETQYF.

This chain uses TRBV27 with TRBJ1-4; D is possibly TRBD1 (6 bases). The CDR3 is 15 residues long. Germline V gene data show CDR1 as MNHEY and CDR2 as SMNVEV (reference sequence). V lost 6 bases and J lost 8, with 19 bases in between. The CDR3 protein is CASSEGRARGEKLFF. CDR3 in DNA: TGTGCCAGCAGCGAGGGAAGGGCCAGGGGCGAAAAACTGTTTTTT.

This clone appeared once. V gene TRBV27 combines with J gene TRBJ2-5; D may be TRBD2 (5 bases). The length of the CDR3 is 14 residues. Trimming pared 4 bases from V and 1 base from J, leaving 10 bases between. From germline, CDR1 is MNHEY and CDR2 SMNVEV (reference sequence). The CDR3 DNA follows: TGTGCCAGCAGTTCCCGGGGTTTCCAAGAGACCCAGTACTTC. Protein: CASSSRGFQETQYF.

The chain combines TRBV7-9 with TRBJ1-6; D may be TRBD1 (5 bases). Trimming took 5 bases from V and 6 from J, leaving 17 bases between them. Germline CDR1 SEHNR, CDR2 FQNEAQ (reference sequence). This CDR3 has 16 residues. The CDR3 spells CASSQGAGISNSPLHF. The CDR3, as DNA: TGTGCCAGCAGCCAAGGGGCGGGGATTAGTAATTCACCCCTCCACTTT. The variable domain in full, with the rest retrieved from reference TRBV7-9 and TRBJ1-6, is DTGVSQNPRHKITKRGQNVTFRCDPISEHNRLYWYRQTLGQGPEFLTYFQNEAQLEKSRLLSDRFSAERPKGSFSTLEIQRTEQGDSAMYLCASSQGAGISNSPLHFGNGTRLTVT.

The chain links TRBV7-2 to TRBJ2-4; the D gene is possibly TRBD2 (6 bases). This CDR3 region has 16 residues. V was cut by 2 bases and J by 0 bases, with 11 bases left in between. Germline V lookup: CDR1 SGHTA, CDR2 FQGNSA. The DNA for the CDR3 is TGTGCCAGCAGCTTAAGAGGGACTCTAGCCAAAAACATTCAGTACTTC. This encodes CASSLRGTLAKNIQYF.

This chain joins TRBV28 and TRBJ1-6; D not resolved. The germline CDR1 and CDR2 sequences are MDHEN and SYDVKM. V lost 6 bases to trimming and J lost 9 bases, with 12 bases between them. The CDR3 loop spans 13 amino acids. The CDR3 is CASSPGITSPLHF. The CDR3 coding sequence is TGTGCCAGCAGCCCGGGTATTACTTCACCCCTCCACTTT.

V is TRBV18 and J is TRBJ2-1, with a tentative D call TRBD2 (6 bases). This CDR3 has 15 amino acids. The V and J ends lost 3 bases and 6 bases respectively, with 15 bases between them. Germline V gene lookup returns CDR1 KGHSH and CDR2 LQKENI. The CDR3 DNA sequence: TGTGCCAGCTCACCGCTGGGAGGTGGGGGCAATGAGCAGTTCTTC. Translation: CASSPLGGGGNEQFF.

This chain connects TRBV27 to TRBJ1-5, with no clear D. V gave up 6 bases and J gave up 5 bases, with 5 bases separating them. There are 11 residues in the CDR3. CDR1 and CDR2 from the germline V gene are MNHEY and SMNVEV (reference sequence). The CDR3 protein is CASRFHQPQHF. The CDR3 bases are TGTGCCAGCAGGTTCCATCAGCCCCAGCATTTT.

The chain links TRBV2 to TRBJ2-7, with D possibly being TRBD2 (6 bases). Germline-derived CDR1 and CDR2 are SNHLY and FYNNEI. This CDR3 is 15 amino acids long. The ends were cut back, 6 bases at V and 7 bases at J, with 22 bases in the middle. Here the CDR3 DNA reads TGTGCCAGCAGGTCGGGACTCCCCTCCACGGGGGAGCAGTACTTC. Translation: CASRSGLPSTGEQYF.

The chain couples TRBV5-4 to TRBJ2-3; tentatively, D is TRBD2 (6 bases). The V end was cut by 0 bases, the J end by 2 bases, with 13 bases between. The CDR3 runs to 16 residues. CDR1 SGHNT and CDR2 YYREEE come from the germline V gene (reference sequence). DNA of the CDR3: TGTGCCAGCAGCTTGGATATTCGGGGGAACACAGATACGCAGTATTTT. Translated, it gives CASSLDIRGNTDTQYF.

CDR3 in DNA: TGTGCCAGCAGCGACGACAGGGGGCTCCAAGAGACCCAGTACTTC. Protein sequence: CASSDDRGLQETQYF. The V and J genes are TRBV27 and TRBJ2-5; 10 bases agree with TRBD1. This CDR3 contains 15 residues. Germline V gene sequence: CDR1 MNHEY, CDR2 SMNVEV (reference sequence). J was trimmed by 1 base and V by 6 bases; bases with no gene match: 5.

This sequence joins TRBV7-8 and TRBJ1-1; no clear D. Trimming took off 1 base at V and 1 base at J, with 7 bases between the two ends. The germline V gene encodes CDR1 SGHVS and CDR2 FQNEAQ. The CDR3 runs to 14 residues. As DNA, the CDR3 is TGTGCCAGCAGCTTAGGAGGAGGGAACACTGAAGCTTTCTTT. Its translation is CASSLGGGNTEAFF.

This clone appeared a single time. V and J are TRBV5-5 and TRBJ2-3; 14 bases agree with TRBD2. Trimming cost V 4 bases and J 4 bases; bases outside gene matches: 11. CDR3 length equals 18 residues. Germline V gene data show CDR1 as SGHKS and CDR2 as YYEKEE (reference sequence). The CDR3 protein is CASSPTEGLAGEADTQYF. The CDR3 DNA is TGTGCCAGCAGCCCTACAGAGGGACTAGCGGGAGAGGCAGATACGCAGTATTTT. Based on the CDR3 plus reference TRBV5-5 and TRBJ2-3, the full variable domain is DAGVTQSPTHLIKTRGQQVTLRCSPISGHKSVSWYQQVLGQGPQFIFQYYEKEERGRGNFPDRFSARQFPNYSSELNVNALLLGDSALYLCASSPTEGLAGEADTQYFGPGTRLTVL.

This sequence joins TRBV3-1 (or the pseudogene TRBV3-2) and TRBJ2-1; 8 nucleotides align to TRBD1. There are 14 residues in the CDR3. In germline, CDR1 is LGHDT, CDR2 YNNKEL (reference sequence). The ends lost 3 bases at V and 5 bases at J; junction bases unmatched: 3. Written as DNA, the CDR3 is TGTGCCAGCAGCCAGGACAGGGTCCACAATGAGCAGTTCTTC. This codes for CASSQDRVHNEQFF.

This clone turned up a few times. This chain uses TRBV6-5 with TRBJ2-2; tentatively, D is TRBD2 (6 bases). The CDR3 is 16 residues long. V shed 2 bases and J shed 5 bases, with 15 bases lying between them. From germline, CDR1 is MNHEY and CDR2 SVGAGI. CDR3 sequence reads: CASSYPRFGRTGELFF. In nucleotides, the CDR3 is TGTGCCAGCAGTTACCCGCGTTTTGGGAGGACCGGGGAGCTGTTTTTT.

V and J are TRBV7-8 and TRBJ1-1; no firm D call. The CDR3 covers 17 residues. Germline V lookup: CDR1 SGHVS, CDR2 FQNEAQ. Trimming took off 6 bases at V and 0 bases at J, with 20 bases between the two ends. CDR3 DNA: TGTGCCAGCAGAAGCCCCGGTAGGTCGGCATTGAACACTGAAGCTTTCTTT. Amino acids: CASRSPGRSALNTEAFF.

This clone has just a few counts. The chain uses TRBV28 and TRBJ2-3, with 10 positions matching TRBD1. This CDR3 is built from 16 residues. Germline loops: CDR1 MDHEN, CDR2 SYDVKM. Germline trimming cut 8 bases from V and 5 bases from J; bases unmatched to any gene: 13. The CDR3 region is CASFTTRQGARDTQYF. The DNA of the CDR3 is TGTGCCAGCTTCACAACCCGACAGGGGGCAAGAGATACGCAGTATTTT.

This chain links TRBV13 with TRBJ2-1; 7 bases match TRBD2. The CDR3 loop spans 15 amino acids. In germline, CDR1 is PRHDT, CDR2 FYEKMQ (reference sequence). V trimming: 4 bases; J trimming: 0 bases; junction bases outside the gene matches: 3. The CDR3 DNA sequence: TGTGCCAGCAGCTCTAGCGGTAGCTCCTACAATGAGCAGTTCTTC. It yields the protein CASSSSGSSYNEQFF.

V gene TRBV6-5 combines with J gene TRBJ1-3; TRBD1 aligns across 7 bases. The germline V gene encodes CDR1 MNHEY and CDR2 SVGAGI. The CDR3 consists of 16 residues. The junction had 4 bases not matched to a gene; V was cut back by 2 bases and J by 0 bases. The CDR3 loop reads CASSYTGANSGNTIYF. In DNA, the CDR3 is TGTGCCAGCAGTTACACAGGGGCTAACTCTGGAAACACCATATATTTT.

V usage is TRBV6-5 and J usage is TRBJ1-1; tentative D call: TRBD1 (5 bases). There are 15 residues in the CDR3. Germline V CDR1 and CDR2: MNHEY, SVGAGI. The V gene lost 7 bases and the J gene lost 0 bases, with 15 bases spanning the gap. In DNA, the CDR3 is TGTGCCAGCATCGGGGCTGCTCCTATGAACACTGAAGCTTTCTTT. This sequence encodes CASIGAAPMNTEAFF.

This clone was counted a few times. This chain connects TRBV11-2 to TRBJ2-5; D might be TRBD1 (6 bases). Germline CDR1 is SGHAT and CDR2 is FQNNGV. The CDR3 is 15 residues long. The V end was cut by 0 bases, the J end by 5 bases, with 13 bases between. CDR3 amino acids: CASSLDRDISETQYF. CDR3 sequence (DNA): TGTGCCAGCAGCTTAGATCGGGACATTTCGGAGACCCAGTACTTC.